The next 24 T cell receptor beta chains were all read from a single sample in a study of beta chain features in type 1 diabetes. Study observations and caveats: TCRB CDR3s were moderately but significantly shorter in Type 1 diabetes patients in all four CD4+ subsets.

Expressed TCRB transcripts were sequenced because the entire RNA isolate underwent reverse transcription. Libraries were prepared by immunoSEQ multiplex PCR; TCRdb keeps only in-frame clonotypes and omits some of them. The sample has 630,000 or so clones, more than 12% seen once; the top ten hold roughly 0.04%. Their cognate antigens are unknown. The specimen was naive CD4+ T cells from blood. Receptor source: a man between 18 and 29 years old with type 1 diabetes.

This clone was observed a few times. Other DNA sequences from this sample encode an identical CDR3 as well. The gene calls are TRBV28 and TRBJ1-5; weak D call: TRBD1 (5 bases). Trimming removed 3 bases at V and 7 bases at J, with 7 bases between. CDR3 length: 12 residues. Germline V gene lookup returns CDR1 MDHEN and CDR2 SYDVKM. The CDR3: CASSFWGQPQHF. The CDR3 DNA is TGTGCCAGCAGTTTCTGGGGCCAGCCCCAGCATTTT. Supplemented by reference TRBV28 and TRBJ1-5, the full variable domain reads DVKVTQSSRYLVKRTGEKVFLECVQDMDHENMFWYRQDPGLGLRLIYFSYDVKMKEKGDIPEGYSVSREKKERFSLILESASTNQTSMYLCASSFWGQPQHFGDGTRLSIL.

This clone was counted a few times. The rearrangement links TRBV4-3 to TRBJ2-5; no clear D gene. The V end was cut by 4 bases, the J end by 7 bases, with 22 bases between. CDR3 length equals 16 residues. Germline loops: CDR1 LGHNA, CDR2 YSLEER. The CDR3 nucleotides read TGCGCCAGCAGCCGCAAGACGTCGGCCGCCGAAGGGACCCAGTACTTC. Its protein product is CASSRKTSAAEGTQYF.

The J gene is TRBJ2-6, the V gene TRBV7-6; TRBD1 matches at 10 bases. Germline CDR1 and CDR2: SGHVS and FNYEAQ. V trimming: 5 bases; J trimming: 0 bases; junction bases outside the gene matches: 4. The CDR3 is 17 amino acids. In nucleotides, the CDR3 is TGTGCCAGCAGCCCGGGACAGGGGACCTCTGGGGCCAACGTCCTGACTTTC. Translating gives CASSPGQGTSGANVLTF.

This clone came up a few times. The rearrangement uses TRBV23-1 and TRBJ1-1, with 10 bases fitting TRBD1. TRBV23-1 is flagged as an ORF with uncertain function. The CDR3 totals 15 residues. J was trimmed by 10 bases and V by 0 bases; bases with no gene match: 8. CDR3 sequence (DNA): TGCGCCAGCAGTCAATCGAGGGGACAGGGGAGAGTAGCTTTCTTT. This translates into CASSQSRGQGRVAFF.

This clone appeared a few times. CDR3 in amino acids: CSSRGDREGEKLFF. The CDR3, as DNA: TGCAGCTCTCGGGGGGACAGGGAGGGTGAAAAACTGTTTTTT. The chain combines TRBV29-1 with TRBJ1-4, with 9 bases fitting TRBD1. The CDR3 contains 14 residues. Germline loops: CDR1 SQVTM, CDR2 ANQGSEA. J was trimmed by 7 bases and V by 8 bases; bases with no gene match: 11.

This clone was detected only a few times. The CDR3 is CASSLGYEQYF. CDR3 sequence (DNA): TGTGCCAGCTCCCTGGGGTACGAGCAGTACTTC. The V call is TRBV6-5, the J call TRBJ2-7; D ambiguous. Germline V lookup: CDR1 MNHEY, CDR2 SVGAGI. CDR3 size: 11 residues. V was pared by 8 bases and J by 4 bases, with 9 bases between.

This clone was counted only a few times. The chain is built from TRBV7-3 and TRBJ2-3; D possibly corresponds to TRBD1 (6 bases). From germline, CDR1 is SGHTA and CDR2 FQGTGA. V was trimmed by 4 bases and J by 2 bases, leaving 10 bases between them. The CDR3 covers 14 residues. The CDR3 DNA is TGTGCCAGCAGCTCAGGACAGAACACAGATACGCAGTATTTT. It encodes CASSSGQNTDTQYF.

This chain connects TRBV5-6 to TRBJ2-5; tentatively, D is TRBD1 (6 bases). This CDR3 has 14 residues. CDR1 and CDR2 (germline): SGHDT, YYEEEE. V was shortened by 4 bases and J by 1 base, with 11 bases between the two germline ends. CDR3: CASSTLGGQETQYF. The CDR3 DNA reads TGTGCCAGCAGCACCTTAGGGGGCCAAGAGACCCAGTACTTC.

This clone was picked up a small number of times. The gene calls are TRBV29-1 and TRBJ1-1; D gene unclear. Germline V gene data show CDR1 as SQVTM and CDR2 as ANQGSEA. The CDR3 is made up of 13 amino acids. With 1 base removed from V and 1 base from J, the gap between germline ends came to 7 bases. The CDR3 region is CSVEGEWNTEAFF. For the CDR3, the DNA is TGCAGCGTTGAAGGCGAGTGGAACACTGAAGCTTTCTTT.

This clone has a handful of counts. The same CDR3 arises from other DNA sequences in this sample as well. The chain joins TRBV18 to TRBJ2-2; D is unclear. Germline CDR1 KGHSH, CDR2 LQKENI. The CDR3 contains 14 residues. Trimming took off 3 bases at V and 0 bases at J, with 5 bases between the two ends. The CDR3 bases are TGTGCCAGCTCACCGGCGGCGAACACCGGGGAGCTGTTTTTT. As protein: CASSPAANTGELFF.

As regards this clone: This sample also contains other DNA sequences that code for the same CDR3. This rearrangement joins TRBV18 to TRBJ2-7, with D possibly being TRBD1 or TRBD2 (5 bases each). Per the germline V gene, CDR1 is KGHSH and CDR2 is LQKENI. The CDR3 consists of 14 residues. V gave up 3 bases and J gave up 3 bases, with 12 bases separating them. CDR3 in amino acids: CASSPGTGDYEQYF. CDR3 nucleotide sequence: TGTGCCAGCTCACCCGGGACGGGTGACTACGAGCAGTACTTC.

This clone appeared a few times. The genes are TRBV5-1 and TRBJ1-5, with 8 bases fitting TRBD1. The J segment lost 3 bases and the V segment lost 4 bases, leaving 3 bases of the junction unmatched. CDR1 and CDR2 from the germline V gene are SGHRS and YFSETQ. CDR3 length: 14 residues. CDR3 sequence (DNA): TGCGCCAGCAGCCGGACAGGGCTCAATCAGCCCCAGCATTTT. This gives the protein CASSRTGLNQPQHF.

The chain uses TRBV19 and TRBJ2-3; D ambiguous. The V and J ends lost 5 bases and 4 bases respectively, with 16 bases between them. Germline values: CDR1 LNHDA, CDR2 SQIVND (reference sequence). This CDR3 comprises 15 residues. The CDR3 protein is CASSPRTSQADTQYF. The DNA of the CDR3 is TGTGCCAGTAGTCCCCGGACCTCCCAGGCAGATACGCAGTATTTT.

As for this clone: The sample carries other DNA sequences with the same CDR3. The V call is TRBV7-2, the J call TRBJ2-5; D ambiguous. V lost 3 bases and J lost 6, with 5 bases in between. CDR1 is SGHTA and CDR2 is FQGNSA in the germline V gene. The CDR3 is 11 amino acids. The CDR3 here is CASSLGQTQYF. The CDR3 nucleotides read TGTGCCAGCAGCTTGGGTCAGACCCAGTACTTC.

The chain couples TRBV9 to TRBJ1-5; 12 positions match TRBD1. CDR3 length: 14 amino acids. V trimming: 3 bases; J trimming: 8 bases; junction bases outside the gene matches: 3. From germline, CDR1 is SGDLS and CDR2 YYNGEE. DNA of the CDR3: TGTGCCAGCAGCGGGGGACAGGGGGCCGAGCCCCAGCATTTT. This gives the protein CASSGGQGAEPQHF.

The J gene is TRBJ2-5, the V gene TRBV7-9; 10 bases are a match to TRBD1. CDR1 SEHNR and CDR2 FQNEAQ come from the germline V gene (reference sequence). This CDR3 is built from 14 residues. J was trimmed by 4 bases and V by 7 bases; bases with no gene match: 6. CDR3 coding DNA: TGTGCCAGCACCAGGACAGGGGGAACAGAGACCCAGTACTTC. Protein: CASTRTGGTETQYF.

This clone was counted only a few times. V is TRBV6-5 and J is TRBJ1-5; D unclear. The CDR3 length is 14 residues. V shed 4 bases and J shed 5 bases, with 12 bases lying between them. CDR1 is MNHEY, CDR2 SVGAGI, per germline. This CDR3 is CASSLNWRDQPQHF. In DNA, the CDR3 is TGTGCCAGCAGTTTAAACTGGAGGGATCAGCCCCAGCATTTT.

The J gene is TRBJ1-1, the V gene TRBV4-2; D unresolved. Between the trimmed V and J ends, which lost 0 bases and 6 bases, there was a span of 14 bases. This CDR3 is 15 amino acids long. Per the germline V gene, CDR1 is LGHNA and CDR2 is YNFKEQ. The CDR3 reads CASSQERQNRPEAFF. CDR3 nucleotides: TGTGCCAGCAGCCAAGAGAGGCAGAACCGGCCTGAAGCTTTCTTT.

This clone was recorded a few times. This chain uses TRBV6-5 with TRBJ2-2; 8 bases agree with TRBD1. Germline assignment: CDR1 MNHEY and CDR2 SVGAGI. J lost 1 base, V lost 7 bases, and 5 bases had no gene match. CDR3 length: 15 residues. CDR3 region: CASTRTGLNTGELFF. The DNA for the CDR3 is TGTGCCAGCACCCGGACAGGGTTGAACACCGGGGAGCTGTTTTTT.

This clone was observed a handful of times. The rearrangement joins TRBV5-4 to TRBJ2-5; 7 bases map to TRBD1. The CDR3 has 13 amino acids. V was pared by 4 bases and J by 2 bases, with 2 bases of the junction left unmatched. Germline-derived CDR1 and CDR2 are SGHNT and YYREEE (reference sequence). CDR3 residues: CASSPRGQETQYF. The CDR3 DNA is TGTGCCAGCAGCCCCAGGGGGCAAGAGACCCAGTACTTC.

This clone came up a few times. The chain recombines TRBV9 with TRBJ2-1; the D is unclear. V gave up 4 bases and J gave up 0 bases, with 11 bases separating them. From germline, CDR1 is SGDLS and CDR2 YYNGEE. The CDR3 consists of 15 residues. CDR3 amino acids: CASSRTTGSYNEQFF. CDR3 coding DNA: TGTGCCAGCAGCAGAACGACTGGCTCCTACAATGAGCAGTTCTTC.

The CDR3 loop is CASSRDRTDTQYF. For the CDR3, the DNA is TGCGCCAGCAGCAGGGACCGCACAGATACGCAGTATTTT. The chain couples TRBV5-1 to TRBJ2-3; D is possibly TRBD1 or TRBD2 (5 bases each). The V gene lost 4 bases and the J gene lost 1 base, with 7 bases spanning the gap. Germline CDR1 SGHRS, CDR2 YFSETQ. The CDR3 contains 13 residues.

This clone was seen a handful of times. The CDR3 region is CAWNAASTQYF. The CDR3 DNA sequence: TGTGCCTGGAATGCAGCGTCCACGCAGTATTTT. The chain carries TRBV30 and TRBJ2-3; D is uncertain. Germline V gene lookup returns CDR1 GTSNPN and CDR2 SVGIG (reference sequence). The CDR3 sequence is 11 residues long. V was pared by 4 bases and J by 9 bases, with 11 bases between.

This clone was counted between two and nine times. The chain recombines TRBV19 with TRBJ1-1; no reliable D call. The CDR3 length is 14 residues. Germline V lookup: CDR1 LNHDA, CDR2 SQIVND (reference sequence). Trimming removed 6 bases at V and 1 base at J, with 12 bases between. The CDR3 DNA follows: TGTGCCAGTAGGTACTGGGAGCGGAACACTGAAGCTTTCTTT. The encoded protein is CASRYWERNTEAFF.